The 3 T cell receptor beta chains in this list originate from one sample, sequenced in a study of CD8 T cells in Susac syndrome. An amount of RNA that ranged from roughly 0.5 to 1 ug was reverse transcribed with random hexamers. TCRdb re-analysed the immunoSEQ multiplex PCR reads in MiXCR, keeping a single row per CDR3 protein. The sample consists of approximately 110,000 distinct CDR3 sequences, about 95% of them appearing once. Sequenced sample: CD4+ T cells from PBMCs. The receptors come from a human donor in good health.

The V gene is TRBV29-1, the J gene TRBJ2-4, with no clear D. Trimming pared 4 bases from V and 9 bases from J, leaving 10 bases between. CDR1 SQVTM and CDR2 ANQGSEA come from the germline V gene. The CDR3 loop spans 11 amino acids. The DNA of the CDR3 is TGCAGCGTTGGCGATCCCAGCATTCAGTACTTC. Amino acids: CSVGDPSIQYF.

The V gene is TRBV20-1, the J gene TRBJ2-3; TRBD1 matches at 9 bases. The CDR3 loop spans 15 amino acids. Germline loops: CDR1 DFQATT, CDR2 SNEGSKA (reference sequence). The V segment lost 6 bases and the J segment 2 bases; nucleotides outside the gene matches: 9. The CDR3 protein is CSAYHRGLSTDTQYF. The DNA for the CDR3 is TGCAGTGCGTATCACAGGGGGCTTTCCACAGATACGCAGTATTTT.

The rearrangement uses TRBV7-6 and TRBJ2-7; the match to TRBD2 covers 10 bases. Per germline, CDR1 SGHVS and CDR2 FNYEAQ. V trimming: 1 base; J trimming: 2 bases; junction bases outside the gene matches: 8. The CDR3 consists of 17 residues. CDR3 protein: CASSLELAGLVPYEQYF. CDR3 coding DNA: TGTGCCAGCAGCTTAGAACTAGCGGGATTAGTCCCCTACGAGCAGTACTTC.